This TCR beta chain appears in the sequencing data of a study of blood T cells in healthy people across ages. For the second PCR, which ran for about 6 to 11 cycles, a sample-barcoded 5' primer and a J-beta primer mix were used. TCRdb reanalysed the 5' RACE reads using MiXCR and keeps one entry per CDR3 protein. The profile shows roughly 680,000 distinct CDR3 sequences, 45% to 50% of them singletons. This CDR3 has 14 amino acids. After removal of 6 bases from V and 3 bases from J, the junction contained 4 bases not matched to a gene. The clonotype comes from a woman aged 60-75 years in good health. Input material: blood. The J gene is TRBJ2-1, the V gene TRBV12-3 or TRBV12-4; 8 positions match TRBD1. In nucleotides, the CDR3 is TGTGCCAGCAGCTTGACAGGGGTCTACAATGAGCAGTTCTTC. Its protein product is CASSLTGVYNEQFF.